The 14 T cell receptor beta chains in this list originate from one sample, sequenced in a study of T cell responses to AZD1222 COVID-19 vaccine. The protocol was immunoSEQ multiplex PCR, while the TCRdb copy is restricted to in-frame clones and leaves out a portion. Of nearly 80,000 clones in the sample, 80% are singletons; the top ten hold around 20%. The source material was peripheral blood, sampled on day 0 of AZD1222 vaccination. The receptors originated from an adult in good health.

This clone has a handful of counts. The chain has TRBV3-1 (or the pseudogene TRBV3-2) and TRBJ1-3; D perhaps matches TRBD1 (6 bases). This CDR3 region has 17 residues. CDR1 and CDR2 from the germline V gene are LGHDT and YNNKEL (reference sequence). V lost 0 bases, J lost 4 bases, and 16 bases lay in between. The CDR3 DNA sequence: TGTGCCAGCAGCCAAGACATCTCAAGGGGGTCAGGAAACACCATATATTTT. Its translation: CASSQDISRGSGNTIYF.

CDR3 in DNA: TGTGCCAGCAGTCCGGGGCCGGGGGCCGGGACCGGGGAGCTGTTTTTT. Protein: CASSPGPGAGTGELFF. The V and J genes are TRBV27 and TRBJ2-2; D may match TRBD1 or TRBD2 (6 bases each). Germline loops: CDR1 MNHEY, CDR2 SMNVEV (reference sequence). The CDR3 is made up of 16 amino acids. Trimming took 5 bases from V and 5 from J, leaving 18 bases between them.

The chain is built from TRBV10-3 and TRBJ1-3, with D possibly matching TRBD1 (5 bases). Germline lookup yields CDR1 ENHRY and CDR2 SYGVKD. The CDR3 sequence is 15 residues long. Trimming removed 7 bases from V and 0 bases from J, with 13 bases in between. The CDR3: CAINGRGLSGNTIYF. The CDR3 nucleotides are TGTGCCATCAACGGGAGGGGACTCTCTGGAAACACCATATATTTT.

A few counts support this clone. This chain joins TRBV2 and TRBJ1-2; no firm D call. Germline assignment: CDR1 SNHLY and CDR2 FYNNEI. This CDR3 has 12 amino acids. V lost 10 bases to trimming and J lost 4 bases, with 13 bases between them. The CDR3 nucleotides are TGTGCCACCACCGGACGGACCTATGGCTACACCTTC. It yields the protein CATTGRTYGYTF.

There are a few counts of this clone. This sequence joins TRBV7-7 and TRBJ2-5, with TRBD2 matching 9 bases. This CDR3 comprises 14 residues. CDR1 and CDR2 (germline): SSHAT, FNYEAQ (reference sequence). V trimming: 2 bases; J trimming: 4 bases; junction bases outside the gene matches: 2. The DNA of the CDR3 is TGTGCCAGCAGCTTAAGCGGGGGGAGAGAGACCCAGTACTTC. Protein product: CASSLSGGRETQYF.

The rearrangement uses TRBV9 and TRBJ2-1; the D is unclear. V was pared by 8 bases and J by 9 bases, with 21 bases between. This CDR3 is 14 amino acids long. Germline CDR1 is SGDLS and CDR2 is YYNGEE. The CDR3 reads CASSPPTGLGEQFF. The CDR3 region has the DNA TGTGCCAGTAGCCCCCCGACTGGCCTCGGTGAGCAGTTCTTC.

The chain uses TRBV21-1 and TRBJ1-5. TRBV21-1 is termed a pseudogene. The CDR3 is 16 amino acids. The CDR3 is CASSPSRDVSNQPQHF. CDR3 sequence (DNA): TGTGCCAGCAGCCCTAGCCGGGACGTTAGCAATCAGCCCCAGCATTTT.

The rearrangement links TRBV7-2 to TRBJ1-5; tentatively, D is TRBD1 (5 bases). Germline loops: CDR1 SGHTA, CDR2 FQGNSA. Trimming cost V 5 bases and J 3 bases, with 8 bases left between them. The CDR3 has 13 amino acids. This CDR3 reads CASSKDTNQPQHF. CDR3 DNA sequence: TGTGCCAGCAGCAAGGACACCAATCAGCCCCAGCATTTT.

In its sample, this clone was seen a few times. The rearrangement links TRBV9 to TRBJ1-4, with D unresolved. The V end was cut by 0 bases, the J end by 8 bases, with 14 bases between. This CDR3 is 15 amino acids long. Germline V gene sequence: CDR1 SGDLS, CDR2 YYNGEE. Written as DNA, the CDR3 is TGTGCCAGCAGCGTAGAGGCCCAAGGGTCCGAAAAACTGTTTTTT. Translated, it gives CASSVEAQGSEKLFF.

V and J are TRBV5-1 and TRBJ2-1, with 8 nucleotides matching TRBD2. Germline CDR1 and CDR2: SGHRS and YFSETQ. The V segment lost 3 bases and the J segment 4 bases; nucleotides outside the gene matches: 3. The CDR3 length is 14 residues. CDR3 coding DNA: TGCGCCAGCAGCTCCGGGACTAGTTACAATGAGCAGTTCTTC. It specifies CASSSGTSYNEQFF.

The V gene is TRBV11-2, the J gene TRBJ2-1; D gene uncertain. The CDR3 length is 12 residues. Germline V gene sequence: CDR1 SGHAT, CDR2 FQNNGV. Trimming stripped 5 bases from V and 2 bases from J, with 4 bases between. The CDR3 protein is CASSQPYNEQFF. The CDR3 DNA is TGTGCCAGCAGCCAACCCTACAATGAGCAGTTCTTC.

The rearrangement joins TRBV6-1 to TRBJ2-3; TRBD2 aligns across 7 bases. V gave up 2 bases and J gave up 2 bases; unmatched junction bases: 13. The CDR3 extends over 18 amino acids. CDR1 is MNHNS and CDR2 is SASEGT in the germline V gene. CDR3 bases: TGTGCCAGCAGTGAAAGTTCGATCGGGAGGCCTTCCACAGATACGCAGTATTTT. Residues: CASSESSIGRPSTDTQYF.

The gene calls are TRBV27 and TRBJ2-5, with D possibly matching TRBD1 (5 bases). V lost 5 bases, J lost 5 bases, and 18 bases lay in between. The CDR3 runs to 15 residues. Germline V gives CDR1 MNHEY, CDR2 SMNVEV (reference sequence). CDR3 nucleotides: TGTGCCAGCAGTCCCGGGCCTTGGGCAGGGGAGACCCAGTACTTC. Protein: CASSPGPWAGETQYF.

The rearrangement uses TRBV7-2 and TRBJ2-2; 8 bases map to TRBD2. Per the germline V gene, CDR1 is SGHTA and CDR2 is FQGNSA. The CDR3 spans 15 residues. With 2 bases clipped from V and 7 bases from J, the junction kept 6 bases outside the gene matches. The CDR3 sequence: CASSLKSGSNGELFF. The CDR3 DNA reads TGTGCCAGCAGCTTAAAGAGCGGGAGTAACGGGGAGCTGTTTTTT. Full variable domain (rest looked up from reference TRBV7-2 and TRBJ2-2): GAGVSQSPSNKVTEKGKDVELRCDPISGHTALYWYRQSLGQGLEFLIYFQGNSAPDKSGLPSDRFSAERTGGSVSTLTIQRTQQEDSAVYLCASSLKSGSNGELFFGEGSRLTVL.